The entry below describes one T cell receptor beta chain. Its antigen is unidentified. Per germline, CDR1 DFQATT and CDR2 SNEGSKA (reference sequence). CDR3 length: 18 amino acids. The ends lost 1 base at V and 10 bases at J; junction bases unmatched: 17. These data belong to a study of post-analysis software for immune sequencing data. Whole-study results and caveats: Four or five TRBV segments, TRBV5-6, TRBV5-1 and TRBV20-1 among them, were found more frequent in patients than controls.

cDNA libraries for TCR beta contained unique molecular identifiers. One entry per CDR3 protein results from TCRdb running MiXCR on the PCR reads. There are around 200,000 distinct CDR3 sequences in the sample; 25% to 35% occur only once, and about 3.4% lies in the top ten. The TCR sequence derives from a girl under 18 with multiple sclerosis. Specimen: blood. The chain combines TRBV20-1 with TRBJ2-1; 12 positions agree with TRBD2. The CDR3 region has the DNA TGCAGTGCTAGAGGGCTAGCGGGAGGGCCGTGGTCGACGAAAGAGCAGTTCTTC. Residues: CSARGLAGGPWSTKEQFF.